A selection of T cell receptor beta chains follows, all from one sample in a study of T cell changes during pregnancy in multiple sclerosis. Profiling relied on immunoSEQ multiplex PCR, and the TCRdb table lists in-frame clones only, not all of them. The table lists roughly 42,000 clones, around 93% of them singletons. This sample comprised CD4+ T cells from peripheral blood mononuclear cells, obtained after pregnancy. The receptors were gathered from a female donor with multiple sclerosis, enrolled in a pregnancy study. Each CDR3 is given with its conserved first and last residue. The D gene is left open where the match is weak. Rows give clone size only sometimes, using once, few, many, or a class for an expanded clone.

V,size,J,D,CDR3,DNA
TRBV30,.,TRBJ1-5,TRBD1,CAWTGGSNQPQHF,TGTGCCTGGACAGGGGGTAGCAATCAGCCCCAGCATTTT
TRBV5-5,.,TRBJ2-7,.,CASSYEQAPYEQYF,TGTGCCAGCAGCTACGAGCAGGCCCCGTACGAGCAGTACTTC
TRBV14,.,TRBJ2-3,TRBD2,CASSHRLAGGTDTQYF,TGTGCCAGCAGCCATCGACTAGCGGGGGGCACAGATACGCAGTATTTT
TRBV5-4,.,TRBJ2-1,TRBD2,CASSPGLAIYNEQFF,TGTGCCAGCAGTCCGGGACTAGCGATCTACAATGAGCAGTTCTTC
TRBV9,.,TRBJ1-1,TRBD1,CASSDGTANTEAFF,TGTGCCAGCAGCGACGGGACAGCGAACACTGAAGCTTTCTTT
TRBV5-4,.,TRBJ1-4,.,CASSLTGPNEKLFF,TGTGCCAGCAGCTTGACAGGGCCAAATGAAAAACTGTTTTTT
TRBV29-1,.,TRBJ2-3,TRBD2,CSVRTTSGRSTDTQYF,TGCAGCGTGCGAACCACTAGCGGGCGTAGCACAGATACGCAGTATTTT
TRBV29-1,.,TRBJ2-7,.,CSVARGSYEQYF,TGCAGCGTTGCACGGGGGTCCTACGAGCAGTACTTC
TRBV12-5,.,TRBJ2-7,.,CASGPDYEQYF,TGTGCTAGTGGTCCAGATTACGAGCAGTACTTC
TRBV15,.,TRBJ2-3,.,CATSRDRADTQYF,TGTGCCACCAGCAGAGATCGGGCAGATACGCAGTATTTT
TRBV6-6,.,TRBJ1-5,TRBD1,CASSYPTGDERF,TGTGCCAGCAGTTACCCGACAGGGGATGAGCGCTTT
TRBV5-6,.,TRBJ2-3,.,CASSSGGLTDTQYF,TGTGCCAGCAGCTCCGGAGGGCTCACAGATACGCAGTATTTT
TRBV19,.,TRBJ2-5,TRBD1,CASRKRMGQGWETQYF,TGTGCCAGTAGGAAGAGGATGGGACAGGGGTGGGAGACCCAGTACTTC
TRBV9,.,TRBJ2-6,.,CASTTTEGSGANVLTF,TGTGCCAGCACCACAACGGAGGGCTCTGGGGCCAACGTCCTGACTTTC
TRBV18,.,TRBJ2-7,TRBD1,CASSPALDRTYEQYF,TGTGCCAGCTCACCTGCCCTGGACAGGACCTACGAGCAGTACTTC
TRBV2,.,TRBJ2-1,TRBD2,CASKERGGPYNEQFF,TGTGCCAGCAAGGAGCGGGGGGGCCCCTACAATGAGCAGTTCTTC
TRBV27,.,TRBJ2-7,TRBD1,CASSLRDRVGEQYF,TGTGCCAGCAGTTTACGGGACAGGGTTGGCGAGCAGTACTTC
TRBV27,.,TRBJ2-1,.,CASSRLEGGAAEQFF,TGTGCCAGCAGTCGCCTTGAGGGGGGGGCCGCTGAGCAGTTCTTC
TRBV11-2,once,TRBJ2-2,.,CASGGGVAALGELFF,TGTGCCAGCGGCGGCGGGGTAGCAGCGCTCGGGGAGCTGTTTTTT
TRBV6-4,.,TRBJ2-3,TRBD1,CASGQGHTDTQYF,TGTGCCAGCGGACAGGGCCACACAGATACGCAGTATTTT
TRBV12-5,.,TRBJ1-5,.,CASGLAGKGQPQHF,TGTGCTAGTGGTTTGGCAGGGAAGGGTCAGCCCCAGCATTTT
TRBV5-1,.,TRBJ2-1,.,CASSPRDGTLYEQFF,TGCGCCAGCAGCCCCCGCGATGGGACACTGTATGAGCAGTTCTTC
TRBV25-1,.,TRBJ1-1,TRBD1,CASSIGTGGGNTEAFF,TGTGCCAGCAGTATCGGGACAGGGGGAGGGAACACTGAAGCTTTCTTT
TRBV6-6,.,TRBJ1-5,TRBD1,CASKRQGDQPQHF,TGTGCCAGCAAGAGGCAGGGGGATCAGCCCCAGCATTTT
TRBV30,.,TRBJ2-7,.,CAWSSGQISYEQYF,TGTGCCTGGTCCTCGGGACAAATATCCTACGAGCAGTACTTC
TRBV18,.,TRBJ2-7,TRBD1,CASSPPDRGPYEQYF,TGTGCCAGCTCACCACCGGACAGGGGGCCCTACGAGCAGTACTTC
TRBV2,.,TRBJ1-2,TRBD1,CASSRTKKPGDRDQYGYTF,TGTGCCAGCAGTCGGACCAAAAAACCCGGCGACAGGGACCAGTATGGCTACACCTTC
TRBV21-1,.,TRBJ1-2,.,CASSNRENYGYTF,TGTGCCAGCAGCAATAGGGAGAACTATGGCTACACCTTC
TRBV2,.,TRBJ2-7,.,CASRWTDYEQYF,TGTGCCAGCAGGTGGACAGATTACGAGCAGTACTTC
TRBV5-5,.,TRBJ2-7,.,CASGRGQDRGVYEQYF,TGTGCCAGCGGCCGGGGGCAAGACCGGGGGGTCTACGAGCAGTACTTC
TRBV6-1,.,TRBJ1-3,TRBD1,CASRQGSGNTIYF,TGTGCCAGCCGACAGGGCTCTGGAAACACCATATATTTT
TRBV2,.,TRBJ2-7,.,CASSGLGQVTYEQYF,TGTGCCAGCAGTGGTTTAGGCCAGGTGACCTACGAGCAGTACTTC
TRBV2,.,TRBJ1-5,.,CASTSLGTGTQPQHF,TGTGCCAGCACCAGCCTTGGAACAGGGACGCAGCCCCAGCATTTT
TRBV5-4,.,TRBJ2-1,.,CASSSEQVNSYNEQFF,TGTGCCAGCAGCTCTGAACAGGTAAACTCCTACAATGAGCAGTTCTTC
TRBV9,.,TRBJ2-5,TRBD2,CASSPGTSGVQETQYF,TGTGCCAGCAGCCCGGGGACTAGCGGGGTACAAGAGACCCAGTACTTC
TRBV29-1,.,TRBJ2-7,.,CSTGGQGSSYEQYF,TGCAGCACCGGGGGGCAGGGAAGCTCCTACGAGCAGTACTTC
TRBV10-3,once,TRBJ1-2,TRBD1,CAISGTGDGYTF,TGTGCCATCAGTGGGACAGGAGATGGCTACACCTTC
TRBV11-3,.,TRBJ1-2,TRBD1,CASSLRSAAGTGLSYGYTF,TGTGCCAGCAGCTTAAGGTCGGCGGCGGGGACAGGTCTCTCCTATGGCTACACCTTC
TRBV6-1,once,TRBJ2-3,TRBD2,CASSGGLAGFGRDTQYF,TGTGCCAGCAGTGGGGGACTAGCGGGGTTCGGGAGAGATACGCAGTATTTT
TRBV6-1,.,TRBJ1-4,.,CAERGLDEKLFF,TGTGCCGAGCGGGGCCTGGATGAAAAACTGTTTTTT
TRBV10-3,.,TRBJ1-6,TRBD1,CAIRGTGANSPLHF,TGTGCCATCAGGGGGACAGGGGCTAATTCACCCCTCCACTTT
TRBV10-3,.,TRBJ2-3,TRBD2,CAISESTRRGGADTQYF,TGTGCCATCAGTGAGTCGACTAGGCGGGGGGGCGCAGATACGCAGTATTTT
TRBV13,.,TRBJ1-1,TRBD1,CASSLVGRGPNTEAFF,TGTGCCAGCAGCTTAGTGGGCAGGGGGCCGAACACTGAAGCTTTCTTT
TRBV2,.,TRBJ1-1,TRBD1,CASGRVTGGTEAFF,TGTGCCAGCGGCCGGGTGACAGGGGGGACTGAAGCTTTCTTT
TRBV19,once,TRBJ1-2,TRBD1,CASTHSVEDRAGYTF,TGTGCCAGTACACACTCTGTCGAGGACAGGGCTGGCTACACCTTC
TRBV7-9,.,TRBJ2-6,.,CASSPPEGGASGANVLTF,TGTGCCAGCAGCCCCCCTGAGGGGGGGGCCTCTGGGGCCAACGTCCTGACTTTC
TRBV10-1,.,TRBJ1-3,.,CASSRGGSGNTIYF,TGCGCCAGCAGCCGCGGAGGCTCTGGAAACACCATATATTTT
TRBV5-1,.,TRBJ2-7,.,CASSFAGEQYF,TGCGCCAGCAGCTTTGCAGGTGAGCAGTACTTC
TRBV5-1,.,TRBJ2-3,TRBD2,CATRPYAGGNTDTQYF,TGCGCCACCAGACCGTACGCGGGGGGCAATACAGATACGCAGTATTTT
TRBV4-1,.,TRBJ1-6,.,CASSQDSRDWNSPLHF,TGCGCCAGCAGCCAAGATTCCCGAGACTGGAATTCACCCCTCCACTTT
TRBV2,.,TRBJ2-2,TRBD1,CASSRQGPTGELFF,TGTGCCAGCAGCCGACAGGGGCCTACCGGGGAGCTGTTTTTT
TRBV6-4,.,TRBJ1-5,.,CASRTSNSNQPQHF,TGTGCCAGCAGGACTTCGAATAGCAATCAGCCCCAGCATTTT
TRBV5-6,.,TRBJ1-6,.,CASSGGSPLHF,TGTGCCAGCAGCGGTGGCTCACCCCTCCACTTT
TRBV9,.,TRBJ1-6,TRBD1,CASSTPSGQGNSPLHF,TGTGCCAGCAGCACCCCTTCGGGACAGGGGAATTCACCCCTCCACTTT
TRBV10-3,.,TRBJ2-7,.,CATGGDRSYEQYF,TGTGCCACGGGAGGGGACAGATCCTACGAGCAGTACTTC
TRBV7-9,.,TRBJ2-4,.,CASSFPAGRQLAKNIQYF,TGTGCCAGCAGCTTCCCCGCAGGCCGACAACTAGCCAAAAACATTCAGTACTTC
TRBV18,.,TRBJ1-2,.,CASSPPSGGGGGYTF,TGTGCCAGCTCACCACCCTCCGGCGGGGGTGGAGGCTACACCTTC
TRBV5-4,.,TRBJ1-6,.,CASSLQGVYNSPLHF,TGTGCCAGCAGCTTACAGGGAGTCTATAATTCACCCCTCCACTTT
TRBV28,.,TRBJ1-1,.,CASKGVFTEAFF,TGTGCCAGCAAAGGGGTATTCACTGAAGCTTTCTTT